One sample yielded the 12 T cell receptor beta chains listed below, sequenced in a study of cytomegalovirus exposure and HLA in healthy donors. PCR used 60 Vbeta primers and 13 Jbeta primers. TCRdb keeps only in-frame clones here, not all; method: immunoSEQ multiplex PCR. Among 90,000 or so clones listed, about 75% were seen once. Material: PBMCs. These receptors were collected from a man aged 25-40 years in good health and CMV-seropositive.

The rearrangement uses TRBV5-1 and TRBJ2-2; 10 bases map to TRBD2. After removal of 2 bases from V and 1 base from J, the junction contained 2 bases not matched to a gene. The CDR3 length is 16 residues. Germline CDR1 and CDR2: SGHRS and YFSETQ. The CDR3 nucleotides read TGCGCCAGCAGCTTACTAGCGGGGAGGAACACCGGGGAGCTGTTTTTT. It encodes CASSLLAGRNTGELFF. Full variable domain (rest looked up from reference TRBV5-1 and TRBJ2-2): KAGVTQTPRYLIKTRGQQVTLSCSPISGHRSVSWYQQTPGQGLQFLFEYFSETQRNKGNFPGRFSGRQFSNSRSEMNVSTLELGDSALYLCASSLLAGRNTGELFFGEGSRLTVL.

The rearrangement uses TRBV2 and TRBJ1-1, with D tentatively TRBD1 (6 bases). V was clipped by 9 bases and J by 1 base, with 15 bases between them. The CDR3 is made up of 14 amino acids. Germline V lookup: CDR1 SNHLY, CDR2 FYNNEI. This CDR3 is CASGRQVTNTEAFF. CDR3 in DNA: TGTGCCAGTGGGAGACAGGTGACGAACACTGAAGCTTTCTTT.

The rearrangement joins TRBV13 to TRBJ2-1, with TRBD1 matching 7 bases. This CDR3 region has 17 residues. Germline CDR1 and CDR2: PRHDT and FYEKMQ (reference sequence). The J segment lost 3 bases and the V segment lost 0 bases, leaving 8 bases of the junction unmatched. CDR3 residues: CASSLGRRGLYYNEQFF. The DNA for the CDR3 is TGTGCCAGCAGCTTAGGCCGTAGGGGGCTTTACTACAATGAGCAGTTCTTC.

This clone was counted a single time. The rearrangement links TRBV7-9 to TRBJ1-1; D ambiguous. The CDR3 has 13 residues. V was clipped by 6 bases and J by 1 base, with 9 bases between them. Germline V gene sequence: CDR1 SEHNR, CDR2 FQNEAQ (reference sequence). The CDR3 DNA reads TGTGCCAGCAGTCAGATCACGAACACTGAAGCTTTCTTT. Encoded protein: CASSQITNTEAFF.

The chain couples TRBV30 to TRBJ2-5, with D possibly being TRBD2 (5 bases). The germline V and J ends were trimmed by 2 bases and 6 bases, with 13 bases remaining between them. In germline, CDR1 is GTSNPN, CDR2 SVGIG (reference sequence). CDR3 length: 13 amino acids. The CDR3 sequence is CAWSWGEGQTQYF. The CDR3 nucleotides are TGTGCCTGGAGTTGGGGAGAGGGCCAGACCCAGTACTTC.

This chain links TRBV11-2 with TRBJ1-2, with 7 bases matching TRBD1. Germline loops: CDR1 SGHAT, CDR2 FQNNGV. The junction had 1 base not matched to a gene; V was cut back by 3 bases and J by 3 bases. This CDR3 comprises 13 residues. CDR3 in amino acids: CASSFGTDYGYTF. The CDR3 region has the DNA TGTGCCAGCAGCTTCGGGACAGACTATGGCTACACCTTC.

The V gene is TRBV7-6, the J gene TRBJ2-2; no clear D. Looked up from germline, CDR1 is SGHVS and CDR2 is FNYEAQ. Trimming took 1 base from V and 6 from J, leaving 9 bases between them. This CDR3 region has 14 residues. CDR3 bases: TGTGCCAGCAGCTTAGATCTGGGCGCCGGGGAGCTGTTTTTT. Translation gives CASSLDLGAGELFF.

This clone was picked up one time. V usage is TRBV28 and J usage is TRBJ2-7; 8 bases line up with TRBD2. The junction had 8 bases not matched to a gene; V was cut back by 6 bases and J by 4 bases. This CDR3 comprises 14 residues. Germline-derived CDR1 and CDR2 are MDHEN and SYDVKM. The CDR3 sequence is CASSISGAQYEQYF. CDR3 nucleotides: TGTGCCAGCAGCATTAGCGGGGCTCAGTACGAGCAGTACTTC.

The genes are TRBV7-8 and TRBJ2-5; TRBD2 matches 13 bases. The end of the DNA is better explained by TRBJ2-7, so the J call may be wrong. In germline, CDR1 is SGHVS, CDR2 FQNEAQ. The CDR3 runs to 16 residues. In nucleotides, the CDR3 is TGTGCCAGCAGCACCGGACCGGGACTAGCGGGGTACGAGCAGTACTTC. The encoded protein is CASSTGPGLAGYEQYF.

This chain connects TRBV18 to TRBJ2-3, with 8 bases matching TRBD1. Germline V CDR1 and CDR2: KGHSH, LQKENI. V dropped 5 bases and J dropped 4; count of bases not matched to a gene: 8. CDR3 length equals 15 residues. The CDR3 reads CASSTGQGWADTQYF. The CDR3 region has the DNA TGTGCCAGCTCAACTGGACAGGGTTGGGCAGATACGCAGTATTTT.

The CDR3, as DNA: TGTGCCAGCAGCTTATTGCAGGGTTGGTCCTACGAGCAGTACTTC. Translation gives CASSLLQGWSYEQYF. The genes are TRBV7-9 and TRBJ2-7; a weak D match, TRBD1 (5 bases). This CDR3 contains 15 residues. The germline V gene has CDR1 SEHNR and CDR2 FQNEAQ (reference sequence). The V end lost 2 bases, the J end lost 1 base, and 12 bases lay between the germline ends.

This chain connects TRBV18 to TRBJ2-1; perhaps TRBD1 as D (6 bases). The CDR3 has 15 residues. The germline V gene encodes CDR1 KGHSH and CDR2 LQKENI. V lost 0 bases and J 3 bases, leaving 9 bases between the germline ends. The chain's CDR3 is CASSPPTGDYNEQFF. The CDR3 DNA sequence: TGTGCCAGCTCACCACCGACAGGAGACTACAATGAGCAGTTCTTC.